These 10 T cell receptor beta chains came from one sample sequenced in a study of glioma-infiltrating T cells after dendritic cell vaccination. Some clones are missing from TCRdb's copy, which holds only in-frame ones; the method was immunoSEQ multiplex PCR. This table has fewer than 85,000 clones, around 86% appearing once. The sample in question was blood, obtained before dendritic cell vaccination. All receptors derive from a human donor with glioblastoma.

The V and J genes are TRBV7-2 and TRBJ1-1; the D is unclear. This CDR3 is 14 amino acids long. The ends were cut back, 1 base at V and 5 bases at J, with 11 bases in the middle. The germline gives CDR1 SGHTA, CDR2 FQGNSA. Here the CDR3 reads CASSLGWPGTEAFF. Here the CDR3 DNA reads TGTGCCAGCAGCTTAGGGTGGCCGGGAACTGAAGCTTTCTTT.

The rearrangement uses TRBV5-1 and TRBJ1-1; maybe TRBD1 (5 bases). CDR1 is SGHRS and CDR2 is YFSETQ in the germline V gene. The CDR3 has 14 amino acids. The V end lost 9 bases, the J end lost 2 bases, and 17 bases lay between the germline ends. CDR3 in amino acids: CATSRDSLNTEAFF. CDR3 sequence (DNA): TGCGCCACCTCCAGGGATTCCCTAAACACTGAAGCTTTCTTT.

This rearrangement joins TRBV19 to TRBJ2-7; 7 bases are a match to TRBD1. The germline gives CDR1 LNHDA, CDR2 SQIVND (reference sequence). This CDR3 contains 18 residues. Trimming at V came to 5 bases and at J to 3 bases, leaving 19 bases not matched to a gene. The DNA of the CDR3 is TGTGCCAGTAGTCCAGAACAGGGGATTATCGCCCGTCACTACGAGCAGTACTTC. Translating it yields CASSPEQGIIARHYEQYF.

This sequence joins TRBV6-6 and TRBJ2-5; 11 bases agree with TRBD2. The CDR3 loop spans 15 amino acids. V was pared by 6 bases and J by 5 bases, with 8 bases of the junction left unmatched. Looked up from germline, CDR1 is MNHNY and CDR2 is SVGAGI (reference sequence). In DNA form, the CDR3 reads TGTGCCAGCAGCCTCCCTAGCGGGGGGACGGAGACCCAGTACTTC. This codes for CASSLPSGGTETQYF.

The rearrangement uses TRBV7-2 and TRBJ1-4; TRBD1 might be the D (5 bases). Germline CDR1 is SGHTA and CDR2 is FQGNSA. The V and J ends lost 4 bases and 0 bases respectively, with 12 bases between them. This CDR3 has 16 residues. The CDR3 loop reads CASSSSGGATNEKLFF. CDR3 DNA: TGTGCCAGCAGCTCTTCGGGGGGGGCAACTAATGAAAAACTGTTTTTT.

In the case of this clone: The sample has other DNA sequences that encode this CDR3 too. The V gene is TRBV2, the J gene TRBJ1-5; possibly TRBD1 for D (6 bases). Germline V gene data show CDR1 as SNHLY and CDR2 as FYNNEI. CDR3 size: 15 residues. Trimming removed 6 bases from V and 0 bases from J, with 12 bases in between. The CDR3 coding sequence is TGTGCCAGCAGCGATACAGGGAGTAGCAATCAGCCCCAGCATTTT. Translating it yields CASSDTGSSNQPQHF.

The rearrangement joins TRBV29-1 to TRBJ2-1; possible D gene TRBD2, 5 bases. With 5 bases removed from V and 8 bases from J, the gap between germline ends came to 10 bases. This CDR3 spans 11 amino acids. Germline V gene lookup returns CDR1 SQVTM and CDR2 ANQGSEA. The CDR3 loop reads CSVLFGDEQFF. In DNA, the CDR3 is TGCAGCGTTCTATTCGGGGATGAGCAGTTCTTC.

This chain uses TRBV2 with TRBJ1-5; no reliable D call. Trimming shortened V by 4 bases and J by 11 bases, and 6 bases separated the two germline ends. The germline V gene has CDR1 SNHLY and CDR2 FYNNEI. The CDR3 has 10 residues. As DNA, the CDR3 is TGTGCCAGCAGTGGCTTAGCCCAGCATTTT. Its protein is CASSGLAQHF. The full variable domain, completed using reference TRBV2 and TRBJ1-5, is EPEVTQTPSHQVTQMGQEVILRCVPISNHLYFYWYRQILGQKVEFLVSFYNNEISEKSEIFDDQFSVERPDGSNFTLKIRSTKLEDSAMYFCASSGLAQHFGDGTRLSIL.

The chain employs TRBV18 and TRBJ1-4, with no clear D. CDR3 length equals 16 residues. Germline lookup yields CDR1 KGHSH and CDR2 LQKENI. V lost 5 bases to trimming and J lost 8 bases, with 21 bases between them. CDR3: CASSLTTGVMMEKLFF. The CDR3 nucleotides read TGTGCCAGCTCATTGACTACGGGTGTCATGATGGAAAAACTGTTTTTT. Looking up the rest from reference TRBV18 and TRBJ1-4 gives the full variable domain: NAGVMQNPRHLVRRRGQEARLRCSPMKGHSHVYWYRQLPEEGLKFMVYLQKENIIDESGMPKERFSAEFPKEGPSILRIQQVVRGDSAAYFCASSLTTGVMMEKLFFGSGTQLSVL.

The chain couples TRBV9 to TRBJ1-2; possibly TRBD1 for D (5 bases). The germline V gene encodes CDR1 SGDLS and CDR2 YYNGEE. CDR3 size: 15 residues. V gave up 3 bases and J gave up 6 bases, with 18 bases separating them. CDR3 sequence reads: CASSALSRTLDGYTF. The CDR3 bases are TGTGCCAGCAGCGCCTTATCTAGGACACTGGATGGCTACACCTTC.